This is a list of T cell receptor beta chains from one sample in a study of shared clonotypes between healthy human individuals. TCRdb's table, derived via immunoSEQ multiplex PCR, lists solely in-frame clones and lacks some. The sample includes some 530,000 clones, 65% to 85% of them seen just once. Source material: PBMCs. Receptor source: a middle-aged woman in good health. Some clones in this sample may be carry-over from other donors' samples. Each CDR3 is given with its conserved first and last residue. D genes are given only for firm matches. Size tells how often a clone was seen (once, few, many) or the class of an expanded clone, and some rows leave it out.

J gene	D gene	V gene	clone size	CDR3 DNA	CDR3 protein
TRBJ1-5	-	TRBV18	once	TGTGCCAGCTCACCATCTTATGTGGAGCCCCAGCATTTT	CASSPSYVEPQHF
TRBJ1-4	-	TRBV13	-	TGTGCCAGCAGCCCATACAGCGGTTTCAGTGAAAAACTGTTTTTT	CASSPYSGFSEKLFF
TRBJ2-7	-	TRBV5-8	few	TGCGCCAGCAGCCAATTTGCGGGGCCCTACGAGCAGTACTTC	CASSQFAGPYEQYF
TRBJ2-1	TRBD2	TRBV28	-	TGTGCCAGCAGTCCTAGCGGAATAACCTACAATGAGCAGTTCTTC	CASSPSGITYNEQFF
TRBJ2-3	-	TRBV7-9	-	TGTGCCAGCAGCTTAACGACGATCACAGATACGCAGTATTTT	CASSLTTITDTQYF
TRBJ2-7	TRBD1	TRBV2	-	TGTGCCAGCACCGGGACAGGTAATTATCGCTACGAGCAGTACTTC	CASTGTGNYRYEQYF
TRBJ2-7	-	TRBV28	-	TGTGCCAGCAGTAGGGCCTCCCAAGGAGTCCACGAGCAGTACTTC	CASSRASQGVHEQYF
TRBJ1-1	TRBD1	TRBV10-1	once	TGCGCCAGCAGTGAAGGGACAGGGAACACTGAAGCTTTCTTT	CASSEGTGNTEAFF
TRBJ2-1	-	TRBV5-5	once	TGTGCCAGCAGCCCCCCCAGGGGCAGTGAGCAGTTCTTC	CASSPPRGSEQFF
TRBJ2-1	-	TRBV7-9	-	TGTGCCAGCAGCGAGGAGAGGGGTTGGGATGAGCAGTTCTTC	CASSEERGWDEQFF
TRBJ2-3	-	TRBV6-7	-	TGTGCCAGCAGTTCAGGGTACCCAGATACGCAGTATTTT	CASSSGYPDTQYF
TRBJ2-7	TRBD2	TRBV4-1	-	TGCGCCAGCAGCCAGGGAGGGTCGGGCTACGAGCAGTACTTC	CASSQGGSGYEQYF
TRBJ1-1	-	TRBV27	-	TGTGCCAGCAGTCCGTACACCGGGAAGGGGACTGAAGCTTTCTTT	CASSPYTGKGTEAFF
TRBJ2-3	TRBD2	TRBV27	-	TGTGCCAGCTCTTTGCTACCGGGACTAGCGGGAGGGTGGGGAGATACGCAGTATTTT	CASSLLPGLAGGWGDTQYF
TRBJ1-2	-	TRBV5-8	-	TGTGCCAGCAGCTTGGAGGGGACGCAGGAGCAGGGCTACACCTTC	CASSLEGTQEQGYTF
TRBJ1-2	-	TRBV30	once	TGTGCCAGTAGTAGGGGTACCAACTATGGCTACACCTTC	CASSRGTNYGYTF
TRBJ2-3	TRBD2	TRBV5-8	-	TGTGCCAGCAGCCCAGGACTAGTTATCTCTACAGATACGCAGTATTTT	CASSPGLVISTDTQYF
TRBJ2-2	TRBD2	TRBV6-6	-	TGTGCCAGCAGTTACCTTAGCGGGAGGATCGGGGAGCTGTTTTTT	CASSYLSGRIGELFF
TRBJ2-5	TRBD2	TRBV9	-	TGTGCCAGCAGTGATATTCGAGCGGCGGGAGGGCCAGAGACCCAGTACTTC	CASSDIRAAGGPETQYF
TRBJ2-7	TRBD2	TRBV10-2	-	TGCGCCAGCGCCCAAAGCGGGACGAGCTCCTACGAGCAGTACTTC	CASAQSGTSSYEQYF
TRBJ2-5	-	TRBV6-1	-	TGTGCCAGCAGAGGGGGCGGGGAAGAGACCCAGTACTTC	CASRGGGEETQYF
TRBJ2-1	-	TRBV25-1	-	TGTGCCAGCTCCCCTAGACTGGGAACCAATGAGCAGTTCTTC	CASSPRLGTNEQFF
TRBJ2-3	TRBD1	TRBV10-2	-	TGCGCCAGCAGTGAGTCGAACAGGGGGCGACATACGCAGTATTTT	CASSESNRGRHTQYF
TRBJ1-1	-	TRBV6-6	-	TGTGCCAGCAGTTACTCGATGATGAACACTGAAGCTTTCTTT	CASSYSMMNTEAFF